Listed below are T cell receptor beta chains from one sample, sequenced in a study of T cell repertoires in cytomegalovirus infection. TCRdb processed the reads anew with MiXCR; each CDR3 protein has one entry. This table holds 250,000 to 300,000 distinct CDR3 sequences, 20% to 30% found once. The source material was PBMCs. All receptors come from a human donor in good health (CMV status not recorded). Some clones in this sample may be carry-over from other donors' samples. The CDR3 runs from the conserved cysteine through the conserved F or W. The D gene is left open where the match is weak. Clone size appears in some rows only: once, few, many, or a class for an expanded clone.

j_call: TRBJ1-1; cdr3_length: 15; clone_size: NA; d_call: NA; v_call: TRBV5-1; cdr3_nt: TGCGCCAGCAGCTTGGACGGGTCCCGCGGCACTGAAGCTTTCTTT; cdr3_aa: CASSLDGSRGTEAFF
j_call: TRBJ1-3; cdr3_length: 14; clone_size: few; d_call: NA; v_call: TRBV28; cdr3_nt: TGTGCCAGCAGTCCTACCGGCTCTGGAAACACCATATATTTT; cdr3_aa: CASSPTGSGNTIYF
j_call: TRBJ2-7; cdr3_length: 13; clone_size: NA; d_call: NA; v_call: TRBV23-1; cdr3_nt: TGCGCCAGCCCTCCTGGGACCTCCTACGAGCAGTACTTC; cdr3_aa: CASPPGTSYEQYF
j_call: TRBJ1-5; cdr3_length: 12; clone_size: NA; d_call: TRBD1; v_call: TRBV6-6; cdr3_nt: TGTGCCAGCAGGACAGGGCTACAGCCCCAGCATTTT; cdr3_aa: CASRTGLQPQHF
j_call: TRBJ1-2; cdr3_length: 13; clone_size: few; d_call: TRBD1; v_call: TRBV19; cdr3_nt: TGTGCCAGTACCCGCGGGACAGGGTATGGCTACACCTTC; cdr3_aa: CASTRGTGYGYTF
j_call: TRBJ1-2; cdr3_length: 12; clone_size: NA; d_call: NA; v_call: TRBV10-3; cdr3_nt: TGTGCCATCAGTGAGCAAGGTACCGGCTACACCTTC; cdr3_aa: CAISEQGTGYTF
j_call: TRBJ2-7; cdr3_length: 12; clone_size: NA; d_call: TRBD1; v_call: TRBV7-2; cdr3_nt: TGTGCCAGCAGCACCTATTTGGGACAGGAAAGCTTC; cdr3_aa: CASSTYLGQESF
j_call: TRBJ2-5; cdr3_length: 15; clone_size: once; d_call: NA; v_call: TRBV20-1; cdr3_nt: TGCAGTGCTAGAGATGAGATAAAAGGAGGAGAGACCCAGTACTTC; cdr3_aa: CSARDEIKGGETQYF
j_call: TRBJ2-5; cdr3_length: 13; clone_size: NA; d_call: NA; v_call: TRBV28; cdr3_nt: TGTGCCAGCAGTGGGACCCCGAGGGAGACCCAGTACTTC; cdr3_aa: CASSGTPRETQYF
j_call: TRBJ2-7; cdr3_length: 15; clone_size: NA; d_call: NA; v_call: TRBV7-9; cdr3_nt: TGTGCCAGCAGCTTAGGCCGGACTCACACCTACGAGCAGTACTTC; cdr3_aa: CASSLGRTHTYEQYF
j_call: TRBJ2-1; cdr3_length: 15; clone_size: NA; d_call: TRBD1; v_call: TRBV19; cdr3_nt: TGTGCCAGTAGTCCAGGGGACAGGGTTTACAATGAGCAGTTCTTC; cdr3_aa: CASSPGDRVYNEQFF
j_call: TRBJ2-7; cdr3_length: 15; clone_size: NA; d_call: NA; v_call: TRBV28; cdr3_nt: TGTGCCAGCAGTTTTCACAGCCCGACATCCGACGAGCAGTACTTC; cdr3_aa: CASSFHSPTSDEQYF
j_call: TRBJ2-1; cdr3_length: 14; clone_size: many; d_call: NA; v_call: TRBV7-9; cdr3_nt: TGTGCCACCAATCCGAGGGGTGGATACAATGAGCAGTTCTTC; cdr3_aa: CATNPRGGYNEQFF
j_call: TRBJ2-3; cdr3_length: 17; clone_size: few; d_call: NA; v_call: TRBV20-1; cdr3_nt: TGCAGTGCTAGAGCCCTCTCAGGTGCAGCTAGCACAGATACGCAGTATTTT; cdr3_aa: CSARALSGAASTDTQYF
j_call: TRBJ1-1; cdr3_length: 15; clone_size: many; d_call: TRBD1; v_call: TRBV7-2; cdr3_nt: TGTGCCAGCAGCCCCATCCGGGACAGGGGCACTGAAGCTTTCTTT; cdr3_aa: CASSPIRDRGTEAFF
j_call: TRBJ1-2; cdr3_length: 14; clone_size: once; d_call: NA; v_call: TRBV7-9; cdr3_nt: TGTGCCAGCAGCTCCTTTGTGGGGGCGAATGGCTACACCTTC; cdr3_aa: CASSSFVGANGYTF
j_call: TRBJ1-2; cdr3_length: 13; clone_size: many; d_call: NA; v_call: TRBV7-2; cdr3_nt: TGTGCCAGCAGCTTAGCGAACAGCTATGGCTACACCTTC; cdr3_aa: CASSLANSYGYTF
j_call: TRBJ2-5; cdr3_length: 13; clone_size: NA; d_call: NA; v_call: TRBV20-1; cdr3_nt: TGCAGTGCTAGAGTTGGCAGGGTGGAGACCCAGTACTTC; cdr3_aa: CSARVGRVETQYF
j_call: TRBJ1-1; cdr3_length: 15; clone_size: NA; d_call: TRBD1; v_call: TRBV19; cdr3_nt: TGTGCCAGTAGCCCCTCAAGGTGGGCAGGGGGTGAAGCTTTCTTT; cdr3_aa: CASSPSRWAGGEAFF